These 27 T cell receptor beta chains share one sample of origin, sequenced in a study of CD8 T cells in ankylosing spondylitis. A single record per CDR3 protein comes from TCRdb applying MiXCR to the 5' RACE reads. The sample yields approximately 24,000 distinct CDR3 sequences, roughly 13% seen once. Specimen: blood. These TCRs come from a male donor with ankylosing spondylitis or in good health (not recorded which).

This clonotype appeared many times. The chain uses TRBV20-1 and TRBJ2-7; 9 positions agree with TRBD2. CDR3 length equals 13 residues. V was clipped by 6 bases and J by 4 bases; unmatched bases: 7. The germline V gene has CDR1 DFQATT and CDR2 SNEGSKA (reference sequence). The CDR3, as DNA: TGCAGTGCCCAAAGCGGGGGGCTTTACGAGCAGTACGTC. It specifies CSAQSGGLYEQYV.

In its sample, this clonotype was seen many times. V is TRBV20-1 and J is TRBJ2-1; D may be TRBD1 (6 bases). The germline V and J ends were trimmed by 6 bases and 9 bases, with 24 bases remaining between them. The CDR3 has 15 residues. Germline lookup yields CDR1 DFQATT and CDR2 SNEGSKA (reference sequence). The CDR3 is CSARSGHKPRGEQFF. CDR3 coding DNA: TGCAGTGCGAGATCGGGACATAAGCCAAGGGGTGAGCAGTTCTTC.

This clonotype was recorded a few times. This sequence joins TRBV28 and TRBJ2-4, with D possibly TRBD2 on 6 matching bases. V was trimmed by 5 bases and J by 1 base, leaving 15 bases between them. Germline lookup yields CDR1 MDHEN and CDR2 SYDVKM. CDR3 length equals 16 residues. The CDR3 DNA reads as TGTGCCAGCAGTCCCCAGCGGGCAGGGGCCAAAAACATTCAGTACTTC. Translated: CASSPQRAGAKNIQYF.

The J gene is TRBJ1-2, the V gene TRBV29-1; TRBD1 aligns across 7 bases. The trim removed 4 bases at V and 8 bases at J, leaving 10 bases unmatched. The CDR3 totals 13 residues. Germline V gene sequence: CDR1 SQVTM, CDR2 ANQGSEA. CDR3 DNA: TGCAGCGTTGGTGACAGGGAGGGGAACGGCTACACCTTC. Translated: CSVGDREGNGYTF.

The chain combines TRBV11-2 with TRBJ2-1; TRBD2 aligns across 9 bases. Germline CDR1 is SGHAT and CDR2 is FQNNGV. This CDR3 comprises 16 residues. J gave up 7 bases and V 5 bases, and 12 bases lay outside the gene matches. Here the CDR3 DNA reads TGTGCCAGCAGCCCCCGAGGCGGGAGGGCCGAGAATGAGCAGTTCTTC. Protein: CASSPRGGRAENEQFF.

This clonotype turned up a few times. The V gene is TRBV25-1, the J gene TRBJ2-2; D is uncertain. Germline CDR1 MGHDK, CDR2 SYGVNS. Trimming left V 5 bases short and J 0 bases short, with 7 bases between. The CDR3 length is 14 residues. Written as DNA, the CDR3 is TGTGCCAGCAGTACGGGTTCGAACACCGGGGAGCTGTTTTTT. Amino acids: CASSTGSNTGELFF.

V and J are TRBV7-7 and TRBJ2-1, with D perhaps matching TRBD2 (5 bases). The ends were cut back, 2 bases at V and 9 bases at J, with 11 bases in the middle. Per germline, CDR1 SSHAT and CDR2 FNYEAQ (reference sequence). This CDR3 region has 13 residues. The CDR3 region is CASSLNIRGEQFF. CDR3 DNA sequence: TGTGCCAGCAGCTTAAATATTCGGGGTGAGCAGTTCTTC. Full variable domain (remainder filled in from reference TRBV7-7 and TRBJ2-1): GAGVSQSPRYKVTKRGQDVTLRCDPISSHATLYWYQQALGQGPEFLTYFNYEAQPDKSGLPSDRFSAERPEGSISTLTIQRTEQRDSAMYRCASSLNIRGEQFFGPGTRLTVL.

A few counts support this clonotype. The gene calls are TRBV29-1 and TRBJ2-3, with TRBD2 matching over 8 bases. The germline V gene encodes CDR1 SQVTM and CDR2 ANQGSEA. The CDR3 is 13 residues long. V shed 7 bases, J shed 3 bases, and the junction held 6 bases outside the gene matches. CDR3 sequence: CSGRKRETDTQYF. For the CDR3, the DNA is TGCAGCGGGCGCAAGCGGGAGACAGATACGCAGTATTTT.

This clonotype was counted between two and nine times. This chain joins TRBV5-1 and TRBJ2-2, with D possibly being TRBD2 (6 bases). This CDR3 has 15 residues. The V end was cut by 1 base, the J end by 5 bases, with 12 bases between. The germline V gene encodes CDR1 SGHRS and CDR2 YFSETQ. CDR3 sequence reads: CASSLSPGDTGELFF. The CDR3 DNA is TGCGCCAGCAGCTTGTCACCGGGAGATACCGGGGAGCTGTTTTTT.

This clonotype was seen a few times. V usage is TRBV11-2 and J usage is TRBJ2-3; no definite D call. Germline V gene lookup returns CDR1 SGHAT and CDR2 FQNNGV. Trimming cost V 4 bases and J 1 base, with 9 bases left between them. The CDR3 sequence is 14 residues long. The CDR3: CASSSNRGTDTQYF. The DNA of the CDR3 is TGTGCCAGCAGCTCGAACCGGGGCACAGATACGCAGTATTTT.

This clonotype occurred many times. V and J are TRBV20-1 and TRBJ1-1, with unresolved D. Germline CDR1 is DFQATT and CDR2 is SNEGSKA (reference sequence). V was shortened by 2 bases and J by 3 bases, with 10 bases between the two germline ends. The CDR3 extends over 13 amino acids. CDR3 coding DNA: TGCAGTGCTAGACCAGACACCCACACTGAAGCTTTCTTT. It codes for CSARPDTHTEAFF.

This clonotype was observed many times. The V gene is TRBV29-1, the J gene TRBJ2-3; 10 bases are a match to TRBD1. J lost 2 bases, V lost 7 bases, and 9 bases had no gene match. Looked up from germline, CDR1 is SQVTM and CDR2 is ANQGSEA. The CDR3 extends over 15 amino acids. In DNA form, the CDR3 reads TGCAGCGGTACGACAGGGGGCGCGACCACAGATACGCAGTATTTT. Translation: CSGTTGGATTDTQYF.

This clonotype was seen a few times. J is TRBJ2-2 and V is TRBV11-1; 8 bases line up with TRBD1. The germline CDR1 and CDR2 sequences are SGHAT and FQDESV (reference sequence). CDR3 length equals 15 residues. The V and J ends lost 6 bases and 6 bases, in that order; junction bases with no gene match: 9. The chain's CDR3 is CASRWDRFAAGELFF. The CDR3 nucleotides are TGTGCCAGCAGATGGGACAGGTTCGCGGCCGGGGAGCTGTTTTTT.

The chain uses TRBV29-1 and TRBJ2-5; D unresolved. V lost 3 bases and J lost 2, with 7 bases in between. Per the germline V gene, CDR1 is SQVTM and CDR2 is ANQGSEA. The CDR3 is 12 residues long. This chain's CDR3 is CSVESGQETQYF. CDR3 DNA sequence: TGCAGCGTTGAGAGTGGGCAAGAGACCCAGTACTTC.

This clonotype has just a few counts. In DNA, the CDR3 is TGTGCCAGCAGCCGACAGGGAGTTGCTCGGAAAAACATTCAGTACTTC. It codes for CASSRQGVARKNIQYF. The chain links TRBV13 to TRBJ2-4, with 7 bases fitting TRBD1. The germline gives CDR1 PRHDT, CDR2 FYEKMQ (reference sequence). This CDR3 spans 16 amino acids. V was pared by 5 bases and J by 4 bases, with 11 bases of the junction left unmatched.

This clonotype was seen only a few times. The rearrangement links TRBV29-1 to TRBJ1-4; TRBD1 matches at 7 bases. The length of the CDR3 is 14 residues. The J segment lost 5 bases and the V segment lost 4 bases, leaving 7 bases of the junction unmatched. From germline, CDR1 is SQVTM and CDR2 ANQGSEA. CDR3 coding DNA: TGCAGCGTTGCACCGACAGGGATGAATGAAAAACTGTTTTTT. Residues: CSVAPTGMNEKLFF.

This clonotype was seen at least ten times. The CDR3 nucleotides read TGCAGTGCTAGAGACAAAGACAGGGGGAGGATATCAAAACTGTTTTTT. Residues: CSARDKDRGRISKLFF. This chain links TRBV20-1 with TRBJ1-4, with 9 bases lining up with TRBD1. J was trimmed by 10 bases and V by 0 bases; bases with no gene match: 12. CDR3 length: 16 residues. The germline gives CDR1 DFQATT, CDR2 SNEGSKA (reference sequence).

Only a few counts were recorded for this clonotype. The V call is TRBV4-3, the J call TRBJ2-1; D call uncertain. This CDR3 is built from 16 residues. The V end lost 0 bases, the J end lost 4 bases, and 13 bases lay between the germline ends. Germline CDR1 reads LGHNA; CDR2 reads YSLEER. The CDR3 reads CASSQDIRQAYNEQFF. For the CDR3, the DNA is TGCGCCAGCAGCCAAGATATTAGGCAGGCTTACAATGAGCAGTTCTTC.

This clonotype was recorded at least ten times. The chain joins TRBV7-9 to TRBJ2-1; D is perhaps TRBD1 (5 bases). The CDR3 loop spans 14 amino acids. Germline V CDR1 and CDR2: SEHNR, FQNEAQ (reference sequence). Trimming removed 4 bases at V and 6 bases at J, with 13 bases between. The CDR3 protein is CASSSKGLLNEQFF. Written as DNA, the CDR3 is TGTGCCAGCAGCTCCAAGGGGCTCCTCAATGAGCAGTTCTTC.

The V call is TRBV20-1, the J call TRBJ2-5, with D tentatively TRBD2 (5 bases). Deletions cut 6 bases from V and 3 bases from J, with 11 bases between. CDR1 and CDR2 (germline): DFQATT, SNEGSKA (reference sequence). The CDR3 is made up of 12 amino acids. CDR3 protein: CSAMGDEETQYF. The CDR3 coding sequence is TGCAGTGCCATGGGAGACGAAGAGACCCAGTACTTC.

The chain couples TRBV7-6 to TRBJ2-2; D gene unclear. From germline, CDR1 is SGHVS and CDR2 FNYEAQ. The germline V and J ends were trimmed by 0 bases and 0 bases, with 5 bases remaining between them. The CDR3 covers 15 residues. The CDR3 reads CASSLAQSNTGELFF. CDR3 in DNA: TGTGCCAGCAGCTTAGCACAGTCGAACACCGGGGAGCTGTTTTTT. The full variable domain, in which reference TRBV7-6 and TRBJ2-2 provide the parts outside the CDR3, is GAGVSQSPRYKVTKRGQDVALRCDPISGHVSLYWYRQALGQGPEFLTYFNYEAQQDKSGLPNDRFSAERPEGSISTLTIQRTEQRDSAMYRCASSLAQSNTGELFFGEGSRLTVL.

This clonotype has more than one count but fewer than ten. The chain carries TRBV6-2 or TRBV6-3 and TRBJ2-1; D gene ambiguous. CDR1 and CDR2 from the germline V gene are MNHEY and SVGEGT. The ends were cut back, 6 bases at V and 5 bases at J, with 8 bases in the middle. This CDR3 spans 12 amino acids. Here the CDR3 reads CASSRGNNEQFF. The CDR3 nucleotides are TGTGCCAGCAGCAGAGGAAACAATGAGCAGTTCTTC.

The chain combines TRBV15 with TRBJ2-2; the D gene is possibly TRBD2 (5 bases). V was clipped by 1 base and J by 1 base, with 13 bases between them. The CDR3 runs 17 residues. CDR1 and CDR2 from the germline V gene are LNHNV and YYDKDF (reference sequence). CDR3 nucleotides: TGTGCCACCAGCAGAGGGAGGCGGAACATGAACACCGGGGAGCTGTTTTTT. Translated, it gives CATSRGRRNMNTGELFF.

The rearrangement links TRBV12-3 or TRBV12-4 to TRBJ2-7; D remains unclear. Trimming removed 4 bases from V and 0 bases from J, with 4 bases in between. This CDR3 has 12 amino acids. DNA of the CDR3: TGTGCCAGCAGTTCCGACTCCTACGAGCAGTACTTC. Amino acids: CASSSDSYEQYF.

This clonotype was picked up a small number of times. CDR3 coding DNA: TGTGCCAGCAGCCGCTTAGCAGGGGTAGGCGAAAAACTGTTTTTT. It yields the protein CASSRLAGVGEKLFF. V gene TRBV4-2 combines with J gene TRBJ1-4; TRBD1 might be the D (6 bases). The V gene's germline CDR1 is LGHNA and CDR2 YNFKEQ. The CDR3 spans 15 residues. V lost 4 bases to trimming and J lost 8 bases, with 17 bases between them.

The sample holds a few counts of this clonotype. The rearrangement uses TRBV19 and TRBJ1-5; the D is unclear. V lost 6 bases and J lost 0, with 6 bases in between. Looked up from germline, CDR1 is LNHDA and CDR2 is SQIVND (reference sequence). CDR3 length: 13 residues. CDR3 sequence (DNA): TGTGCCAGTAGGGACCGTAGCAATCAGCCCCAGCATTTT. Protein: CASRDRSNQPQHF.

This clonotype was counted only a few times. The chain joins TRBV2 to TRBJ2-3; D unresolved. Germline V gene data show CDR1 as SNHLY and CDR2 as FYNNEI. This CDR3 is 15 amino acids long. V lost 1 base, J lost 5 bases, and 13 bases lay in between. CDR3: CASSEDRSGEDTQYF. The DNA for the CDR3 is TGTGCCAGCAGTGAAGACCGCTCTGGGGAAGATACGCAGTATTTT.